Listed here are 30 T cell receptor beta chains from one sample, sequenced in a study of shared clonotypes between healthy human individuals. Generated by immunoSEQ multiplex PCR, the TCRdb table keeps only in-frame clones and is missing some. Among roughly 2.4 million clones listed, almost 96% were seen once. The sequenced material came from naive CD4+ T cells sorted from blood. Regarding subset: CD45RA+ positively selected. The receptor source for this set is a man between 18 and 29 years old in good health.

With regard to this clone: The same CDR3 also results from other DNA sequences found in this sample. CDR3 in DNA: TGCGCCAGCAGTGCGGGGGGCACAGATACGCAGTATTTT. It codes for CASSAGGTDTQYF. The chain is built from TRBV10-1 and TRBJ2-3; TRBD2 might be the D (6 bases). Germline values: CDR1 WNHNN, CDR2 SYGVQD (reference sequence). Trimming left V 4 bases short and J 1 base short, with 6 bases between. The CDR3 sequence is 13 residues long.

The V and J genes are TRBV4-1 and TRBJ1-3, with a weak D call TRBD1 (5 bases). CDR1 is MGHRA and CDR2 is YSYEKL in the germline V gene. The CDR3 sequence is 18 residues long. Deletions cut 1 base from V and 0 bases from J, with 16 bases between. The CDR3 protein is CASSQGTHLETSGNTIYF. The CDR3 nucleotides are TGCGCCAGCAGCCAAGGGACACATCTAGAAACCTCTGGAAACACCATATATTTT.

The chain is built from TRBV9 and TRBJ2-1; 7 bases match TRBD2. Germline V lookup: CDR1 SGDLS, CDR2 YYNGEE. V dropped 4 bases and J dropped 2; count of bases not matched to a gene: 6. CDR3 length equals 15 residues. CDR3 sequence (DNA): TGTGCCAGCAGCCCCGCTAGCGGAGCCTACAATGAGCAGTTCTTC. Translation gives CASSPASGAYNEQFF.

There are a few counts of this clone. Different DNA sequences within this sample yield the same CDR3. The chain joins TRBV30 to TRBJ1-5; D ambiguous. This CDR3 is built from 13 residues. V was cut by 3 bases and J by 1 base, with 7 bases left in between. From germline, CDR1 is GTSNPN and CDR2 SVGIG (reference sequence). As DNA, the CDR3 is TGTGCCTGGAGCGATGACAGCAATCAGCCCCAGCATTTT. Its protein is CAWSDDSNQPQHF. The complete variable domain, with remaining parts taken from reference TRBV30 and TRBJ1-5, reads SQTIHQWPATLVQPVGSPLSLECTVEGTSNPNLYWYRQAAGRGLQLLFYSVGIGQISSEVPQNLSASRPQDRQFILSSKKLLLSDSGFYLCAWSDDSNQPQHFGDGTRLSIL.

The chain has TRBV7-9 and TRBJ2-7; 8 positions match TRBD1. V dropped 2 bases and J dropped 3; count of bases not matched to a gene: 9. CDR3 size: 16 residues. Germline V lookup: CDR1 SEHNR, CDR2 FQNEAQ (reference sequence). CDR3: CASSLSGSGGFYEQYF. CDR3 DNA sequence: TGTGCCAGCAGCTTATCCGGCTCAGGGGGCTTCTACGAGCAGTACTTC.

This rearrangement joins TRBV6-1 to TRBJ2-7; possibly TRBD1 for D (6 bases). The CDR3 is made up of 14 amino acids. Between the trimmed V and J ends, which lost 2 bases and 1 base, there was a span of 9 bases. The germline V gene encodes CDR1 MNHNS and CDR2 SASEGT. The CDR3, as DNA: TGTGCCAGCAGTGAACAGGGGATATCCTACGAGCAGTACTTC. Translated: CASSEQGISYEQYF.

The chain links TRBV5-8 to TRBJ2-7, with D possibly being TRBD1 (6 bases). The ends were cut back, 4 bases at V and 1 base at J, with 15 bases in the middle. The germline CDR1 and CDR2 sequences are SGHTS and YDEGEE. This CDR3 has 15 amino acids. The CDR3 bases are TGTGCCAGCAGCCAGGACAGAATCTCATCCTACGAGCAGTACTTC. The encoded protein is CASSQDRISSYEQYF.

The CDR3 region is CASSSEGLAVYYNEQFF. DNA for the CDR3: TGTGCCAGTAGTAGTGAGGGACTAGCGGTTTACTACAATGAGCAGTTCTTC. The chain combines TRBV19 with TRBJ2-1; 11 positions match TRBD2. Germline values: CDR1 LNHDA, CDR2 SQIVND (reference sequence). The CDR3 runs 17 residues. The J segment lost 3 bases and the V segment lost 4 bases, leaving 8 bases of the junction unmatched.

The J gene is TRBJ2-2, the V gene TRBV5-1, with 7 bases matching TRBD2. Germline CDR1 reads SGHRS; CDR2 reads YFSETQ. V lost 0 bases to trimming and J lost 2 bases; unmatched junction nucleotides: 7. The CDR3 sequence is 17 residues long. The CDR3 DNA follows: TGCGCCAGCAGCTTGGCCGGGGCTAGCGGTAACACCGGGGAGCTGTTTTTT. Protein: CASSLAGASGNTGELFF.

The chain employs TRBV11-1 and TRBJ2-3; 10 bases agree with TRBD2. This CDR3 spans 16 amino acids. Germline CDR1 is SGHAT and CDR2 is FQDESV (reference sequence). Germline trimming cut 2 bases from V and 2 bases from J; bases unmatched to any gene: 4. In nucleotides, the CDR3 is TGTGCCAGCAGCTTACTTAGCGGGGGGACCACAGATACGCAGTATTTT. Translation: CASSLLSGGTTDTQYF. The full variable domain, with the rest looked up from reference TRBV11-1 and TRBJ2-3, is EAEVAQSPRYKITEKSQAVAFWCDPISGHATLYWYRQILGQGPELLVQFQDESVVDDSQLPKDRFSAERLKGVDSTLKIQPAELGDSAMYLCASSLLSGGTTDTQYFGPGTRLTVL.

CDR3 region: CASSSQRLDTYEQYF. In nucleotides, the CDR3 is TGTGCCAGCAGCTCCCAGCGACTAGACACCTACGAGCAGTACTTC. This chain uses TRBV7-2 with TRBJ2-7, with D perhaps matching TRBD2 (6 bases). Germline V CDR1 and CDR2: SGHTA, FQGNSA. There are 15 residues in the CDR3. The germline V and J ends were trimmed by 4 bases and 2 bases, with 15 bases remaining between them.

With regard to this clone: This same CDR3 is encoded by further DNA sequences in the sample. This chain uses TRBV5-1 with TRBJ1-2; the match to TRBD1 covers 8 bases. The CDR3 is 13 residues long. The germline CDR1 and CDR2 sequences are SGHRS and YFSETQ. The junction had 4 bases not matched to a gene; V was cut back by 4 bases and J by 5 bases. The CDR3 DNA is TGCGCCAGCAGCCCAACAGGGGGGTATGGCTACACCTTC. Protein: CASSPTGGYGYTF. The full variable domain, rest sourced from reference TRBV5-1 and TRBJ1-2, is KAGVTQTPRYLIKTRGQQVTLSCSPISGHRSVSWYQQTPGQGLQFLFEYFSETQRNKGNFPGRFSGRQFSNSRSEMNVSTLELGDSALYLCASSPTGGYGYTFGSGTRLTVV.

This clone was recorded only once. The CDR3 bases are TGTGCCACTCATCGGGGAGCCGGTGAGGGCTACACCTTC. It encodes CATHRGAGEGYTF. This chain uses TRBV6-5 with TRBJ1-2; unclear D gene. The CDR3 loop spans 13 amino acids. Germline CDR1 reads MNHEY; CDR2 reads SVGAGI. V gave up 10 bases and J gave up 8 bases, with 20 bases separating them.

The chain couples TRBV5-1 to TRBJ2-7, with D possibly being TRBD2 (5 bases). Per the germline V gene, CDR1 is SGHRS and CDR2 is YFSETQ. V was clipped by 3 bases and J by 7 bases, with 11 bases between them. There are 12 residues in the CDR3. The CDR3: CASSYAGPEQYF. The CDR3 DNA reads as TGCGCCAGCAGCTACGCGGGCCCTGAGCAGTACTTC.

CDR3 in amino acids: CASSSDRGRWNEQFF. DNA of the CDR3: TGTGCCAGCAGCTCCGACAGGGGCCGGTGGAATGAGCAGTTCTTC. The chain links TRBV7-2 to TRBJ2-1; 8 bases line up with TRBD1. Germline V gene lookup returns CDR1 SGHTA and CDR2 FQGNSA. Trimming cost V 4 bases and J 7 bases; bases outside gene matches: 9. The CDR3 runs to 15 residues.

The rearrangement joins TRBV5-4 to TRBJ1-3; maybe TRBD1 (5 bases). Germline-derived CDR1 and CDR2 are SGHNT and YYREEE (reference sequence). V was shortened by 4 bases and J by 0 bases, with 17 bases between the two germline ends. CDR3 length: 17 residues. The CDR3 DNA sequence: TGTGCCAGCAGCCCCGTGGGGGTGGGAGGCTCTGGAAACACCATATATTTT. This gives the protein CASSPVGVGGSGNTIYF.

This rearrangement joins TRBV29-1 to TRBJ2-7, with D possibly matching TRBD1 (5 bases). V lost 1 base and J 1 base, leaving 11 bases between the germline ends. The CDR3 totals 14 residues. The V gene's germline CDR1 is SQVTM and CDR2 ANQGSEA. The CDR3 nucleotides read TGCAGCGTTGAAGTAGGGGTAGGTTCCTACGAGCAGTACTTC. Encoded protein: CSVEVGVGSYEQYF.

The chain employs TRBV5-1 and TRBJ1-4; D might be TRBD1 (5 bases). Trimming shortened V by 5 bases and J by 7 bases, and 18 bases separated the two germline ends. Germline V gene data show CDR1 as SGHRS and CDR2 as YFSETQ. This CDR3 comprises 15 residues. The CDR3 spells CASRPHGAVGEKLFF. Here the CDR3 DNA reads TGCGCCAGCAGGCCCCATGGGGCAGTTGGTGAAAAACTGTTTTTT.

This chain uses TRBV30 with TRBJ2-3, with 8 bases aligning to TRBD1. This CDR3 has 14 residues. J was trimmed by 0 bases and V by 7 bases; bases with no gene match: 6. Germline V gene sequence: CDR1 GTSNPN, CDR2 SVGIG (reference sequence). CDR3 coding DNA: TGTGCCTCTTGGACAGGGAGGAGCACAGATACGCAGTATTTT. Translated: CASWTGRSTDTQYF.

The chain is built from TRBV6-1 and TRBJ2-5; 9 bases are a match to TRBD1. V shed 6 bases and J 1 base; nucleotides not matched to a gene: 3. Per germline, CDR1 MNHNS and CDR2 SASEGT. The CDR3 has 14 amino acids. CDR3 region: CASRTTGGQETQYF. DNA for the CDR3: TGTGCCAGCAGGACGACAGGGGGCCAAGAGACCCAGTACTTC.

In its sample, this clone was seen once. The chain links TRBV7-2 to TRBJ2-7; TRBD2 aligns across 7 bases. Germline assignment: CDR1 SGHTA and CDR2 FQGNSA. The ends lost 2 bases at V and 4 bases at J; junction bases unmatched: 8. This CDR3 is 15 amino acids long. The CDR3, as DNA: TGTGCCAGCAGCTTATACGCGGGAGAGGTATACGAGCAGTACTTC. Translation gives CASSLYAGEVYEQYF.

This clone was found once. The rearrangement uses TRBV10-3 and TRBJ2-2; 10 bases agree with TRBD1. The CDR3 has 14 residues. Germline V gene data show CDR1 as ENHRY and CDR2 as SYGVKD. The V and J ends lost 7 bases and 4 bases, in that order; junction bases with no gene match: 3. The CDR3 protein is CAITRTGGTGELFF. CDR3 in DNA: TGTGCCATCACTAGGACAGGGGGCACCGGGGAGCTGTTTTTT.

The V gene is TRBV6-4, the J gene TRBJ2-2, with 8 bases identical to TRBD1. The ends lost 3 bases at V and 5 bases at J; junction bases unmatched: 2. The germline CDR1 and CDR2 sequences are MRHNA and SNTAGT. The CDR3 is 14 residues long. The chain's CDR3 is CASSEQGVTGELFF. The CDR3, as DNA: TGTGCCAGCAGTGAACAGGGGGTGACCGGGGAGCTGTTTTTT.

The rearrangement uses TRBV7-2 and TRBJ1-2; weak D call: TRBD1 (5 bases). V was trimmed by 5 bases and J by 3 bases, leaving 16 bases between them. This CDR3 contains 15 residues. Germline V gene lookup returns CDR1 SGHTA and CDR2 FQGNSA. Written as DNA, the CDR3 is TGTGCCAGCAGCCCGAGGTGGGGGTTGGACTATGGCTACACCTTC. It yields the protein CASSPRWGLDYGYTF.

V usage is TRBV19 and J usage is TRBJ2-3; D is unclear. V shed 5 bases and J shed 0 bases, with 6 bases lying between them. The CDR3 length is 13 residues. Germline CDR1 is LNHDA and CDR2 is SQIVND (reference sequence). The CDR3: CASSEVSTDTQYF. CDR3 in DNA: TGTGCCAGTAGTGAGGTCAGCACAGATACGCAGTATTTT. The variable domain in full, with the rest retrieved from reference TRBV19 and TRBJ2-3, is DGGITQSPKYLFRKEGQNVTLSCEQNLNHDAMYWYRQDPGQGLRLIYYSQIVNDFQKGDIAEGYSVSREKKESFPLTVTSAQKNPTAFYLCASSEVSTDTQYFGPGTRLTVL.

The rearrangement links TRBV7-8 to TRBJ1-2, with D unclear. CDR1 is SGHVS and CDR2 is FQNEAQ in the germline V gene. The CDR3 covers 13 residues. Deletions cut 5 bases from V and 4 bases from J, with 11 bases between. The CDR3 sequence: CASSIGPSYGYTF. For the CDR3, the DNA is TGTGCCAGCAGCATAGGGCCTAGCTATGGCTACACCTTC.

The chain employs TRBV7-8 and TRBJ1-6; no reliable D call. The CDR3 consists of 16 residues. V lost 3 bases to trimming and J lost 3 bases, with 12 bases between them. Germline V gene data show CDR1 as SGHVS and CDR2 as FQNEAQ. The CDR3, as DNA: TGTGCCAGCAGCTTCGGTTTTGAGCACTATAATTCACCCCTCCACTTT. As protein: CASSFGFEHYNSPLHF. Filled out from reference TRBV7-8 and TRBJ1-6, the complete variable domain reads GAGVSQSPRYKVAKRGQDVALRCDPISGHVSLFWYQQALGQGPEFLTYFQNEAQLDKSGLPSDRFFAERPEGSVSTLKIQRTQQEDSAVYLCASSFGFEHYNSPLHFGNGTRLTVT.

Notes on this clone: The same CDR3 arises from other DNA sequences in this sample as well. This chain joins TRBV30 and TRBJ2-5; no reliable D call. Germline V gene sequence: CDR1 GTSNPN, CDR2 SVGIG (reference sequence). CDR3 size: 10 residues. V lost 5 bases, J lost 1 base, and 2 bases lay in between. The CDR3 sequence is CAWGQETQYF. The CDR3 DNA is TGTGCCTGGGGCCAAGAGACCCAGTACTTC.

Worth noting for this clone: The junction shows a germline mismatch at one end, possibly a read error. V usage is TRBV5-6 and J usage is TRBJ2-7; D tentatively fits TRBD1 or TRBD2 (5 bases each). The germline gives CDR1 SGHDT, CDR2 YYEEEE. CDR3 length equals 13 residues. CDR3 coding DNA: TGTGCCAGCAGCTTGGCCGGGACCCCCAAGGAGGACTTC. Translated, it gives CASSLAGTPKEDF.

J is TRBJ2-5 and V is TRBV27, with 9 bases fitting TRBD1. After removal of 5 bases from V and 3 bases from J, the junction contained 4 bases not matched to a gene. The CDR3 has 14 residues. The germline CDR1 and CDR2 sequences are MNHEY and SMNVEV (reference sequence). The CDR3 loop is CASSLWTGEETQYF. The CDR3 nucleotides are TGTGCCAGCAGTCTCTGGACAGGGGAAGAGACCCAGTACTTC.